The 24 T cell receptor beta chains in this list originate from one sample, sequenced in a study of molecular identifiers for immune sequencing clone quantification. TCRdb reprocessed the PCR reads with MiXCR, giving one entry per CDR3 protein. The data contain 300,000 to 400,000 distinct CDR3 sequences, about 22% of them singletons. The material sequenced was naive CD8+ T cells from blood, with Jurkat cell RNA spiked in. Described subset: FACS-sorted CD8+CD4-CCR7+CD45RA+ naive T cells. The receptors stem from a human donor in good health. Some libraries in this study had Jurkat cell RNA spiked in.

This clonotype was seen more than once but under ten times. This sequence joins TRBV29-1 and TRBJ2-7; D possibly corresponds to TRBD1 (5 bases). The CDR3 is 14 residues long. Germline V gene sequence: CDR1 SQVTM, CDR2 ANQGSEA. V lost 5 bases and J lost 3, with 17 bases in between. As DNA, the CDR3 is TGCAGCGTTTCCCAGGGTCTCTCTATCTACGAGCAGTACTTC. This gives the protein CSVSQGLSIYEQYF.

This clonotype was picked up one time. A clone one base away is much larger, so this may be a read error. V gene TRBV6-5 combines with J gene TRBJ1-2; a possible D gene is TRBD1 (5 bases). CDR1 is MNHEY and CDR2 is SVGAGI in the germline V gene. The CDR3 has 12 residues. CDR3 sequence (DNA): TGTGTCACTTCAACAGGAGCCTATGGCTACACCTTC. It translates to CVTSTGAYGYTF.

A note on this clonotype: A much larger clone lies one base from this, so it may be a read error. The chain employs TRBV7-2 and TRBJ1-1; D not resolved. The CDR3 runs 13 residues. CDR1 SGHTA and CDR2 FQGNSA come from the germline V gene. The CDR3: CASSLGSSTVAFF. CDR3 nucleotide sequence: TGTGCCAGCAGCTTAGGCTCCAGCACTGTAGCTTTCTTT.

This clonotype turned up a few times. CDR3 nucleotide sequence: TGTGCCAGCAGCTTAGCTTCCGGGACAAATTTCAACACTGAAGCTTTCTTT. Its translation is CASSLASGTNFNTEAFF. The rearrangement uses TRBV11-2 and TRBJ1-1, with D possibly matching TRBD1 (6 bases). The CDR3 runs 17 residues. Germline lookup yields CDR1 SGHAT and CDR2 FQNNGV. With 1 base removed from V and 2 bases from J, the gap between germline ends came to 17 bases.

This clonotype was picked up a small number of times. The rearrangement links TRBV5-1 to TRBJ2-1; D is undetermined. The CDR3 length is 15 residues. Germline-derived CDR1 and CDR2 are SGHRS and YFSETQ. V lost 1 base, J lost 4 bases, and 12 bases lay in between. CDR3: CASSLYLDAYNEQFF. The CDR3 DNA is TGCGCCAGCAGCTTGTATTTAGACGCATACAATGAGCAGTTCTTC.

This chain joins TRBV30 and TRBJ2-5, with D tentatively TRBD2 (6 bases). Germline-derived CDR1 and CDR2 are GTSNPN and SVGIG (reference sequence). The CDR3 is 15 residues long. The V and J ends lost 2 bases and 7 bases respectively, with 20 bases between them. The CDR3 protein is CAWSLATATIWTQYF. The CDR3 coding sequence is TGTGCCTGGAGTCTAGCGACAGCCACGATATGGACCCAGTACTTC.

This clonotype has ten or more counts. The chain combines TRBV4-1 with TRBJ1-5; D gene ambiguous. V gave up 0 bases and J gave up 0 bases, with 9 bases separating them. Per germline, CDR1 MGHRA and CDR2 YSYEKL. The CDR3 runs 16 residues. In DNA, the CDR3 is TGCGCCAGCAGCCAAGAACCCGGGCCTAGCAATCAGCCCCAGCATTTT. It encodes CASSQEPGPSNQPQHF.

This clonotype has a single count. This rearrangement joins TRBV7-9 to TRBJ2-3; TRBD1 aligns across 8 bases. J lost 4 bases, V lost 7 bases, and 7 bases had no gene match. The CDR3 totals 14 residues. Germline CDR1 is SEHNR and CDR2 is FQNEAQ (reference sequence). Written as DNA, the CDR3 is TGTGCCAGCAACACCGGACAGGGATCAGATACGCAGTATTTT. The encoded protein is CASNTGQGSDTQYF.

The chain is built from TRBV2 and TRBJ2-1, with 11 bases lining up with TRBD2. The CDR3 length is 16 residues. Germline V gives CDR1 SNHLY, CDR2 FYNNEI. V shed 2 bases and J 6 bases; nucleotides not matched to a gene: 6. The CDR3 DNA follows: TGTGCCAGCAGTGAATTAGCGGGGGGGCCATCCAATGAGCAGTTCTTC. Amino acids: CASSELAGGPSNEQFF.

This clonotype was counted a few times. The chain joins TRBV6-2 or TRBV6-3 to TRBJ1-1; 12 bases match TRBD1. V shed 2 bases and J 4 bases; nucleotides not matched to a gene: 5. The CDR3 is 16 amino acids. The germline V gene encodes CDR1 MNHEY and CDR2 SVGEGT. CDR3 protein: CASSYPRDRGLTEAFF. Here the CDR3 DNA reads TGTGCCAGCAGTTACCCCCGGGACAGGGGGCTCACTGAAGCTTTCTTT.

The chain uses TRBV20-1 and TRBJ2-3, with a tentative D call TRBD2 (6 bases). Germline V gene lookup returns CDR1 DFQATT and CDR2 SNEGSKA (reference sequence). V was cut by 0 bases and J by 3 bases, with 16 bases left in between. The CDR3 spans 16 residues. The CDR3 loop is CSARDPEGPRTDTQYF. The CDR3, as DNA: TGCAGTGCTAGAGATCCGGAGGGCCCCCGGACAGATACGCAGTATTTT.

This clonotype appeared many times. The gene calls are TRBV7-9 and TRBJ2-7, with TRBD2 matching 7 bases. Germline CDR1 is SEHNR and CDR2 is FQNEAQ (reference sequence). With V trimmed by 1 base and J by 4 bases, 10 bases remained unmatched. The CDR3 is 16 amino acids. Written as DNA, the CDR3 is TGTGCCAGCAGCTTAGGCAACGGGGGGATTGAATACGAGCAGTACTTC. It is translated as CASSLGNGGIEYEQYF. The complete variable domain, with remaining parts taken from reference TRBV7-9 and TRBJ2-7, reads DTGVSQNPRHKITKRGQNVTFRCDPISEHNRLYWYRQTLGQGPEFLTYFQNEAQLEKSRLLSDRFSAERPKGSFSTLEIQRTEQGDSAMYLCASSLGNGGIEYEQYFGPGTRLTVT.

The chain uses TRBV29-1 and TRBJ2-7, with D hard to call. V lost 6 bases and J 2 bases, leaving 14 bases between the germline ends. The CDR3 has 13 residues. The V gene's germline CDR1 is SQVTM and CDR2 ANQGSEA. CDR3 DNA: TGCAGCGTCGTTAAGGGTCATGCCTACGAGCAGTACTTC. This gives the protein CSVVKGHAYEQYF.

With respect to this clonotype: A clone one base away is much larger, so this may be a read error. The chain links TRBV5-6 to TRBJ2-3, with a tentative D call TRBD2 (5 bases). This CDR3 spans 16 amino acids. Germline loops: CDR1 SGHDT, CDR2 YYEEEE. Between the trimmed V and J ends, which lost 3 bases and 2 bases, there was a span of 16 bases. CDR3 bases: TGTGCCAGCAGCTGGCAGACTGGCGGGTACACAGATACGCAGTATTTT. Residues: CASSWQTGGYTDTQYF. Variable domain in full (rest from reference TRBV5-6 and TRBJ2-3): DAGVTQSPTHLIKTRGQQVTLRCSPKSGHDTVSWYQQALGQGPQFIFQYYEEEERQRGNFPDRFSGHQFPNYSSELNVNALLLGDSALYLCASSWQTGGYTDTQYFGPGTRLTVL.

V is TRBV20-1 and J is TRBJ2-2; D ambiguous. The length of the CDR3 is 14 residues. The germline CDR1 and CDR2 sequences are DFQATT and SNEGSKA (reference sequence). The germline V and J ends were trimmed by 7 bases and 3 bases, with 15 bases remaining between them. CDR3: CSGAKLPDTGELFF. DNA of the CDR3: TGCAGTGGGGCGAAGCTACCAGACACCGGGGAGCTGTTTTTT.

The rearrangement joins TRBV19 to TRBJ1-5; 9 nucleotides align to TRBD1. The V gene's germline CDR1 is LNHDA and CDR2 SQIVND (reference sequence). With V trimmed by 3 bases and J by 2 bases, 2 bases remained unmatched. CDR3 length: 15 residues. The CDR3 loop is CASSIGDRGNQPQHF. CDR3 DNA sequence: TGTGCCAGTAGTATCGGGGACAGGGGCAATCAGCCCCAGCATTTT.

The CDR3 bases are TGTGCCAGTTGTGCGGCCCTGAATGAGCAGTTCTTC. Its protein product is CASCAALNEQFF. The chain employs TRBV12-3 or TRBV12-4 and TRBJ2-1; D is ambiguous. The CDR3 has 12 residues. V was shortened by 9 bases and J by 7 bases, with 13 bases between the two germline ends.

On this clonotype: A much larger clone lies a single base off, so this may be a read error. This rearrangement joins TRBV28 to TRBJ1-2; D possibly corresponds to TRBD1 (6 bases). The germline V gene encodes CDR1 MDHEN and CDR2 SYDVKM. The length of the CDR3 is 16 residues. Trimming stripped 5 bases from V and 8 bases from J, with 24 bases between. CDR3 protein: CASSPPWDKGRWGYTF. The CDR3 region has the DNA TGTGCCAGCAGTCCTCCCTGGGACAAGGGGCGATGGGGCTACACCTTC.

The chain joins TRBV6-2 or TRBV6-3 to TRBJ2-3; 7 bases match TRBD1. The junction had 2 bases not matched to a gene; V was cut back by 2 bases and J by 3 bases. The germline gives CDR1 MNHEY, CDR2 SVGEGT. CDR3 length: 14 amino acids. The CDR3 coding sequence is TGTGCCAGCAGTTACCCGGGACAGACAGATACGCAGTATTTT. Protein: CASSYPGQTDTQYF.

This rearrangement joins TRBV9 to TRBJ2-3; D unresolved. Germline assignment: CDR1 SGDLS and CDR2 YYNGEE. The CDR3 extends over 13 amino acids. The V end was cut by 0 bases, the J end by 5 bases, with 7 bases between. The CDR3 nucleotides are TGTGCCAGCAGCGTAGACATGGAAGATACGCAGTATTTT. It yields the protein CASSVDMEDTQYF.

This clonotype was detected many times. V and J are TRBV27 and TRBJ1-5; 8 bases align to TRBD1. J gave up 2 bases and V 8 bases, and 11 bases lay outside the gene matches. CDR3 length: 16 residues. CDR1 is MNHEY and CDR2 is SMNVEV in the germline V gene (reference sequence). This chain's CDR3 is CASDPRAGGGNQPQHF. CDR3 coding DNA: TGTGCCAGCGACCCGAGGGCAGGGGGCGGCAATCAGCCCCAGCATTTT.

The sample holds a few counts of this clonotype. The CDR3, as DNA: TGTGCCAGCACCGAAGGTCCAGGAACCTACGAGCAGTACTTC. This translates into CASTEGPGTYEQYF. V gene TRBV2 combines with J gene TRBJ2-7; D is unclear. Germline CDR1 SNHLY, CDR2 FYNNEI. CDR3 length: 14 amino acids. V was pared by 7 bases and J by 2 bases, with 15 bases between.

This clonotype was recorded at least ten times. The chain combines TRBV12-3 or TRBV12-4 with TRBJ2-5; tentatively, D is TRBD1 (6 bases). Trimming left V 11 bases short and J 0 bases short, with 13 bases between. This CDR3 comprises 13 residues. The CDR3 nucleotides read TGTGCCGTGACTTCAGGGGACCAAGAGACCCAGTACTTC. It encodes CAVTSGDQETQYF.

The V call is TRBV2, the J call TRBJ2-3; 8 nucleotides agree with TRBD2. The germline gives CDR1 SNHLY, CDR2 FYNNEI. The CDR3 runs to 16 residues. The V segment lost 4 bases and the J segment 4 bases; nucleotides outside the gene matches: 10. The CDR3 reads CASSAFGGGQPDTQYF. The DNA for the CDR3 is TGTGCCAGCAGTGCTTTTGGCGGGGGGCAACCAGATACGCAGTATTTT.